The rows below give T cell receptor beta chains drawn from one sample of a study of T-cell reconstitution after alpha-beta-depleted transplantation in children. TCRdb used MiXCR to reprocess the PCR reads, holding one entry per CDR3 protein. The sample records around 530,000 distinct CDR3 sequences, around a third being singletons. The sample in question was PBMCs from the stem cell graft donor, obtained from the stem cell graft. These receptors were taken from a human donor who donated a stem cell graft to a child with aplastic anemia. CDR3s include the opening cysteine and the closing phenylalanine or tryptophan. Fields, in order: D gene, J gene, clone size, V gene, CDR3 DNA, CDR3 protein. D genes are given only for firm matches. Clone size is shown for a subset of rows, as once, few, many or a class of expanded clone.

TRBD2 | TRBJ2-2 | - | TRBV5-1 | TGCGCCAGCAGCTTGGAACCCAGCGGGAGCGGGACCGGGGAGCTGTTTTTT | CASSLEPSGSGTGELFF
TRBD1 | TRBJ1-4 | - | TRBV20-1 | TGCAGTGCCCGGACAGGGCTTAATGAAAAACTGTTTTTT | CSARTGLNEKLFF
TRBD1 | TRBJ1-2 | - | TRBV20-1 | TGCAGTGCTAAAGATGGGGGGACAGAGGGCTACACCTTC | CSAKDGGTEGYTF
TRBD2 | TRBJ2-3 | - | TRBV18 | TGTGCCAGCTCGACTAGCGGGAGTAAAGATACGCAGTATTTT | CASSTSGSKDTQYF
- | TRBJ2-6 | - | TRBV9 | TGTGCCAGCAGCCCCGCAAGGTCTGGGGCCAACGTCCTGACTTTC | CASSPARSGANVLTF
- | TRBJ2-7 | - | TRBV5-6 | TGTGCCAGCAGCTACCGAGGGGCCAGGGGAGGTTACGAGCAGTACTTC | CASSYRGARGGYEQYF
- | TRBJ1-5 | - | TRBV6-2/TRBV6-3 | TGTGCCAGCAGTTTTACAGAGTATCAGCCCCAGCATTTT | CASSFTEYQPQHF
TRBD1 | TRBJ1-1 | - | TRBV9 | TGTGCCAGCAGCGCAAGGACAGGGGGGAGGACTGAAGCTTTCTTT | CASSARTGGRTEAFF
- | TRBJ2-7 | - | TRBV28 | TGTGCCAGCAGTTTCCGAGCTAGCTCCGGCAACTACGAGCAGTACTTC | CASSFRASSGNYEQYF
- | TRBJ2-2 | few | TRBV5-5 | TGTGCCAGCAGCTTGGAGGCAGCTGGGACCGGGGAGCTGTTTTTT | CASSLEAAGTGELFF
TRBD1 | TRBJ2-7 | few | TRBV5-1 | TGCGCCAGCAGCTTGTGGACAGGGGCCGACGAGCAGTACTTC | CASSLWTGADEQYF
- | TRBJ2-7 | - | TRBV4-3 | TGCGCCAGCAGCCAACTATCAGGGGATGGCTACGAGCAGTACTTC | CASSQLSGDGYEQYF
- | TRBJ1-2 | few | TRBV29-1 | TGCAGCGTTGATCGAACAGTGACAGCTAACTATGGCTACACCTTC | CSVDRTVTANYGYTF
TRBD2 | TRBJ2-3 | - | TRBV10-1 | TGCGCCAGCAGTAGACTAGCGGGAGCCTCAGATACGCAGTATTTT | CASSRLAGASDTQYF
TRBD2 | TRBJ2-1 | - | TRBV5-5 | TGTGCCAGCAGCTTGTTGGCTAGCGGGAGAGATGAGCAGTTCTTC | CASSLLASGRDEQFF
- | TRBJ2-1 | few | TRBV28 | TGTGCCAGCACCACTTTGGGGCCCACACCTGAGCAGTTCTTC | CASTTLGPTPEQFF
- | TRBJ2-4 | - | TRBV6-2/TRBV6-3 | TGTGCCAGCAGTCGAAACCATCGGGGGAAGGAAGGCAAAAACATTCAGTACTTC | CASSRNHRGKEGKNIQYF
TRBD1 | TRBJ2-2 | few | TRBV20-1 | TGCAGTGCTAGACCAGGGACAGCGAACACCGGGGAGCTGTTTTTT | CSARPGTANTGELFF
- | TRBJ2-1 | few | TRBV5-1 | TGCGCCAGCAGCCCCCGCCCCAGCGATGAGCAGTTCTTC | CASSPRPSDEQFF
TRBD2 | TRBJ2-5 | few | TRBV20-1 | TGCAGTGCCCCGACTAGCGGGAGCGGGGCCCAGTACTTC | CSAPTSGSGAQYF
TRBD2 | TRBJ2-5 | - | TRBV20-1 | TGCAGTGCCGTCAAAGCGGGAGTACAAGAGACCCAGTACTTC | CSAVKAGVQETQYF
- | TRBJ1-3 | few | TRBV27 | TGTGCCAGCAGTTTATCCTGGGGACGGTCAGGAAACACCATATATTTT | CASSLSWGRSGNTIYF
TRBD1 | TRBJ1-3 | few | TRBV7-3 | TGTGCCAGCAGGGGACAGGACACAGGTGGAAACACCATATATTTT | CASRGQDTGGNTIYF
- | TRBJ2-5 | - | TRBV5-1 | TGCGCCAGCAGCTTGGGATCCAACCAAGAGACCCAGTACTTC | CASSLGSNQETQYF
- | TRBJ2-5 | - | TRBV19 | TGTGCCAGTAGCCAAACTCAGGGGCAAGAGACCCAGTACTTC | CASSQTQGQETQYF
- | TRBJ1-5 | - | TRBV7-6 | TGTGCCAGCAGCTTATTGCGCGATCAGCCCCAGCATTTT | CASSLLRDQPQHF
- | TRBJ2-6 | - | TRBV6-1 | TGTGCCAGCAGTGTTGGGGGGACTGGGGCCAACGTCCTGACTTTC | CASSVGGTGANVLTF
- | TRBJ2-3 | few | TRBV4-3 | TGCGCCAGCAGCCGCACCTGGGACCTTGATGCAGATACGCAGTATTTT | CASSRTWDLDADTQYF
TRBD1 | TRBJ2-7 | - | TRBV11-2 | TGTGCCAGCAGCTTACGTCAGGTGGGGACAGGGGCTGCCTACGAGCAGTACTTC | CASSLRQVGTGAAYEQYF
- | TRBJ1-1 | few | TRBV29-1 | TGCAGCGGCTTGACAGGAAACACTGAAGCTTTCTTT | CSGLTGNTEAFF
TRBD2 | TRBJ2-5 | - | TRBV27 | TGTGCCAGCAGGGCGGAACTAGCGATAGAGACCCAGTACTTC | CASRAELAIETQYF
- | TRBJ2-3 | few | TRBV20-1 | TGCAGTGCTATAGGGGCAGATGTTATTCGCACAGATACGCAGTATTTT | CSAIGADVIRTDTQYF
- | TRBJ1-1 | few | TRBV5-6 | TGTGCCAGCAGCTTGGCCGGGCGGTTATTTGAAGCTTTCTTT | CASSLAGRLFEAFF
- | TRBJ2-1 | few | TRBV12-3/TRBV12-4 | TGTGCCAGCAGCCCTGACGGGGGGCGAATATACAATGAGCAGTTCTTC | CASSPDGGRIYNEQFF
- | TRBJ1-2 | - | TRBV27 | TGTGCCAGCAGTTCCCTTGGACCGGGAAAAGGCTACACCTTC | CASSSLGPGKGYTF
- | TRBJ2-7 | - | TRBV29-1 | TGCAGCGTTGGGAGGACAGACTCCTACGAGCAGTACTTC | CSVGRTDSYEQYF
- | TRBJ2-7 | few | TRBV29-1 | TGCAGCGTTGGGGTTAACGAGCAGTACTTC | CSVGVNEQYF
- | TRBJ2-7 | - | TRBV5-1 | TGCGCCAGCAGCTTGTCGGGGGACCGGAGCGAGCAGTACTTC | CASSLSGDRSEQYF
TRBD2 | TRBJ2-1 | - | TRBV6-5 | TGTGCCAGCAGTTCATCCGGGACTAGCGGGTTCCGGGAGCAGTTCTTC | CASSSSGTSGFREQFF
- | TRBJ2-1 | - | TRBV20-1 | TGCAGTGGGACTGCCGGGACGCTCACCTACAATGAGCAGTTCTTC | CSGTAGTLTYNEQFF